This TCR beta chain was documented in a study of cytomegalovirus exposure and HLA in healthy donors. Study-wide results and limits: Solely CMV serostatus was available to characterize immune exposure. In presence/absence analyses, roughly uniform sequencing depth across donors was assumed. In a later analysis, V- and J-gene trimming of beta chains associated with a DCLRE1C missense variant, replicated independently. As confirmed in vitro, a few CMV-associated chains were specific for CMV antigens.

Worth noting for this clone: As yet, its antigen is unknown.

Trimming removed 3 bases at V and 2 bases at J, with 13 bases between. Germline-derived CDR1 and CDR2 are GTSNPN and SVGIG (reference sequence). CDR3 size: 14 residues. PCR employed 60 Vbeta and 13 Jbeta primers. The repertoire was sequenced with immunoSEQ multiplex PCR; TCRdb's copy has only in-frame clones and lacks some. There are hundreds of thousands of clones in the sample; roughly 73% occur only once, and around 0.44% lies in the top ten. This receptor was obtained from a boy younger than 18 in good health and CMV-seronegative. The chain couples TRBV30 to TRBJ1-1, with D uncertain. Sequencing input: PBMCs. The CDR3, as DNA: TGTGCCTGGAGGAAAGAGGAAGTAAACACTGAAGCTTTCTTT. This sequence encodes CAWRKEEVNTEAFF.